What follows is one T cell receptor beta chain and its context. Its target is not known. The data are from a study of cytomegalovirus exposure and HLA in healthy donors. Looking at the study overall: There were roughly 110 million unique TCR beta sequences, drawn from about 200 million T cells, in an earlier analysis. Regarding the study as a whole: The authors later linked a missense DCLRE1C variant to TCR beta V- and J-gene trimming.

It was with 60 Vbeta and 13 Jbeta primers that the PCR ran. Method: immunoSEQ multiplex PCR; TCRdb's copy keeps in-frame clones and lacks some. The sample includes 89,000 or so clones, 70% to 75% of them seen just once. The receptor's source is a man in his sixties in good health and CMV-seronegative. The sample comprised PBMCs.

The CDR3, as DNA: TGTGCCAGCAGTTACCCCGGACAGGGCAGGGAGCAGTACTTC. This sequence encodes CASSYPGQGREQYF. The chain carries TRBV6-6 and TRBJ2-7; 8 bases agree with TRBD1. The junction had 7 bases not matched to a gene; V was cut back by 2 bases and J by 7 bases. The CDR3 has 14 amino acids. Germline V gives CDR1 MNHNY, CDR2 SVGAGI (reference sequence).